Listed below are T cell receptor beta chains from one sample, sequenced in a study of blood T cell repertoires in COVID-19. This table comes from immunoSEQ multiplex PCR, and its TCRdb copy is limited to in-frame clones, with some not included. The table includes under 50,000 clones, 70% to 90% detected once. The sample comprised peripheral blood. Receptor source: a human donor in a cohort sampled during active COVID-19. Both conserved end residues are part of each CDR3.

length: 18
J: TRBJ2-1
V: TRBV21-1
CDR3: CASSKDPPTGGEYNEQFF

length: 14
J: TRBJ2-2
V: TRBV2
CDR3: CASVLAGVTGELFF

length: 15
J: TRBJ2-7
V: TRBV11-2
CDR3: CASSLDQPGSYEQYF

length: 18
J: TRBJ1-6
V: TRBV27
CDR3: CASSPGGQFLSYNSPLHF

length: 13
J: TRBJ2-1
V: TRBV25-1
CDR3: CASSGAGGHEQFF

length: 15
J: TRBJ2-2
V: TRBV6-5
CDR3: CASSSLGQGTGELFF

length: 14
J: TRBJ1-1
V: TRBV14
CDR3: CASSPQTGGTEAFF

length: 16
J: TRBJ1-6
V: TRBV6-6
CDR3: CASNYGVGQGVSPLHF

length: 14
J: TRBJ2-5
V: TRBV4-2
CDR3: CASSQDLRVETQYF

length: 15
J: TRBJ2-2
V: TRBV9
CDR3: CASSMSGRDTGELFF

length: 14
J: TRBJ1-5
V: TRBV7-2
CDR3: CASSLKGVNQPQHF

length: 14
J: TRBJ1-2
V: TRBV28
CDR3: CASSSSGQGDGYTF